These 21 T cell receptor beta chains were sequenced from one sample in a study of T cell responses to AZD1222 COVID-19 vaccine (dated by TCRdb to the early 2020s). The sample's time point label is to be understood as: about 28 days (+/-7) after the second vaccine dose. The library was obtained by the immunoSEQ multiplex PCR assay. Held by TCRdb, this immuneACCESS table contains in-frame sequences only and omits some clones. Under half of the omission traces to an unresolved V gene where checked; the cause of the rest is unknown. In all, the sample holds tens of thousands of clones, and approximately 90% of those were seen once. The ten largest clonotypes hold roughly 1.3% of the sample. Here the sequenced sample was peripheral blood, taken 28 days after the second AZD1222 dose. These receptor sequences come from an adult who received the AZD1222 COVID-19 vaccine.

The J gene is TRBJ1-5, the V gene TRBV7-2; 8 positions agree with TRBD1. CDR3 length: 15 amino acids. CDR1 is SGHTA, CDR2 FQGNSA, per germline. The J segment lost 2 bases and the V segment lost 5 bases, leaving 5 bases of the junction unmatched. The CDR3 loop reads CASSHTTGGNQPQHF. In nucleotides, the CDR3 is TGTGCCAGCAGCCACACGACAGGGGGCAATCAGCCCCAGCATTTT.

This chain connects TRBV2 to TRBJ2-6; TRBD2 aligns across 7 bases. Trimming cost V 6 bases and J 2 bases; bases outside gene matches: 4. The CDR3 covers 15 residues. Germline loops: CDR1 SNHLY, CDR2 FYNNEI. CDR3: CASSREGTGANVLTF. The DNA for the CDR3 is TGTGCCAGCAGCAGGGAGGGGACTGGGGCCAACGTCCTGACTTTC.

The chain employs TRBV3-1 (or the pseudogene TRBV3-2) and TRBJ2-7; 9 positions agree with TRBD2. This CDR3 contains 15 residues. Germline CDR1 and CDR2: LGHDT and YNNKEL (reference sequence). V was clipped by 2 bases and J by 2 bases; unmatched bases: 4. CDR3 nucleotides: TGTGCCAGCAGCCAACCTAGCGGGGTGCCCTACGAGCAGTACTTC. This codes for CASSQPSGVPYEQYF.

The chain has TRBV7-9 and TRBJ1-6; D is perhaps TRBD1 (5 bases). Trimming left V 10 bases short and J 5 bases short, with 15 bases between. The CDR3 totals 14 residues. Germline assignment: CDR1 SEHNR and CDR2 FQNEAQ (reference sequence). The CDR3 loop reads CATGRGGDNSPLHF. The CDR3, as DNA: TGTGCCACGGGGAGGGGTGGGGATAATTCACCCCTCCACTTT.

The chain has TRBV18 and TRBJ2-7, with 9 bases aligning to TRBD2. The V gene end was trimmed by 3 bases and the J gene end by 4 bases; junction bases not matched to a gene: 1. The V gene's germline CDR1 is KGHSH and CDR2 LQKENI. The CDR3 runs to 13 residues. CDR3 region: CASSPGLAYEQYF. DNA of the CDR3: TGTGCCAGCTCACCGGGACTAGCATACGAGCAGTACTTC. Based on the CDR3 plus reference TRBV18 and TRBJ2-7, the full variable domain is NAGVMQNPRHLVRRRGQEARLRCSPMKGHSHVYWYRQLPEEGLKFMVYLQKENIIDESGMPKERFSAEFPKEGPSILRIQQVVRGDSAAYFCASSPGLAYEQYFGPGTRLTVT.

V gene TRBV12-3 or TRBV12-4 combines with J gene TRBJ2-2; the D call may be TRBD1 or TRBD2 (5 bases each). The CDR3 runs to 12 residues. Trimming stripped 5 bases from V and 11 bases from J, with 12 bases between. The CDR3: CASSGTRAELFF. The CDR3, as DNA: TGTGCCAGCAGTGGGACCCGCGCCGAGCTGTTTTTT.

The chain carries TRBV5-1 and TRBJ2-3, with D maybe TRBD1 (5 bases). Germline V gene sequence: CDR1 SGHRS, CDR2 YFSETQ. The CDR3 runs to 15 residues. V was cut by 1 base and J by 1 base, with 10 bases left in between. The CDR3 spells CASSLQGAGTDTQYF. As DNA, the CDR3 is TGCGCCAGCAGCTTGCAGGGCGCAGGCACAGATACGCAGTATTTT.

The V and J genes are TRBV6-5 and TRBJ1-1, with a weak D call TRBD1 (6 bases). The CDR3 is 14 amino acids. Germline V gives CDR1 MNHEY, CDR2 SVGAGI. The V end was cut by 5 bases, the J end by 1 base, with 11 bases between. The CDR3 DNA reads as TGTGCCAGCAGTACGGACAGCGGGAACACTGAAGCTTTCTTT. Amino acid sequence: CASSTDSGNTEAFF.

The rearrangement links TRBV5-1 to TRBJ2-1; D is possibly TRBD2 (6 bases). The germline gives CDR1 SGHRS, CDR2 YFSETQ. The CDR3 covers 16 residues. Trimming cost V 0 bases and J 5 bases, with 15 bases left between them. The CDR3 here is CASSLVVGTGNNEQFF. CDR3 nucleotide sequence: TGCGCCAGCAGCTTGGTAGTAGGGACTGGCAACAATGAGCAGTTCTTC.

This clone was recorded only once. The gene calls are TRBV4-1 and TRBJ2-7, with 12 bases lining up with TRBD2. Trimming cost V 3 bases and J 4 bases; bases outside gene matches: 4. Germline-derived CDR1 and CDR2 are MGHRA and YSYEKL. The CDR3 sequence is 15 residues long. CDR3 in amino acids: CASSQEGLAGYEQYF. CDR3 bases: TGCGCCAGCAGCCAGGAGGGACTAGCGGGTTACGAGCAGTACTTC.

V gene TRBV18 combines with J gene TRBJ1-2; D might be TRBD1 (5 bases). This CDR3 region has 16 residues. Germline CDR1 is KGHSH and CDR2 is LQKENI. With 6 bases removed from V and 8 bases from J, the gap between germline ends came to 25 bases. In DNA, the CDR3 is TGTGCCAGCTCGTCCTTGGACATCCCAAGGGGTCAGGGCTACACCTTC. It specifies CASSSLDIPRGQGYTF.

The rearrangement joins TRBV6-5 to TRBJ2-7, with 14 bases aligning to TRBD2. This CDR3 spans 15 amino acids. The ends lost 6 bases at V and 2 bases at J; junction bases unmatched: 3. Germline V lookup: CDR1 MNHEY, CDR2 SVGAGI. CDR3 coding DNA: TGTGCCAGCAGACAGGGACTAGCGGGAGCCTACGAGCAGTACTTC. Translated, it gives CASRQGLAGAYEQYF.

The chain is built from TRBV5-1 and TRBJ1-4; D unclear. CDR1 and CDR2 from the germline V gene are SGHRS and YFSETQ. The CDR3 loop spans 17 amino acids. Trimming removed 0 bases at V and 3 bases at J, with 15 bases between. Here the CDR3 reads CASSLVPAIGANEKLFF. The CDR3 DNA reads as TGCGCCAGCAGCTTGGTACCTGCAATTGGGGCTAATGAAAAACTGTTTTTT.

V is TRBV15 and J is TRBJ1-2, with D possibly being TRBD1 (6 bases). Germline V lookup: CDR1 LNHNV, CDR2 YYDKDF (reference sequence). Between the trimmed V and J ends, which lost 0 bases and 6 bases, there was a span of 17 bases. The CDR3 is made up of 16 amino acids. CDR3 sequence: CATSREQGRVVHGYTF. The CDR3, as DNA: TGTGCCACCAGCAGAGAACAGGGACGAGTGGTTCATGGCTACACCTTC.

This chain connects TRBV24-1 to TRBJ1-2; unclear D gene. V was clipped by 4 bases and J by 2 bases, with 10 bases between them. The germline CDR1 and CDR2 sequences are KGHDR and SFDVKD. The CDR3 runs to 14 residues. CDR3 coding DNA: TGTGCCACCAGTGACCCTACTGCGAACTATGGCTACACCTTC. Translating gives CATSDPTANYGYTF.

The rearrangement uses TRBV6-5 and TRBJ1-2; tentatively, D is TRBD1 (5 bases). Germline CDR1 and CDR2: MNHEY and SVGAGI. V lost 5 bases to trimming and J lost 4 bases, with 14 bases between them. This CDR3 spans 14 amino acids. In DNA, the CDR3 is TGTGCCAGCAGTAGGGGCCCAGGGTCCTATGGCTACACCTTC. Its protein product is CASSRGPGSYGYTF.

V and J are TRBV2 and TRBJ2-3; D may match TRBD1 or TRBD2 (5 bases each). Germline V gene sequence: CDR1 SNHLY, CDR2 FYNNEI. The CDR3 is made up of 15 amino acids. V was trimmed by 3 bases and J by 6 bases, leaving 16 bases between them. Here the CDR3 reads CASSDLGRASDTQYF. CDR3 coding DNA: TGTGCCAGCAGTGATTTGGGGCGGGCTTCGGATACGCAGTATTTT.

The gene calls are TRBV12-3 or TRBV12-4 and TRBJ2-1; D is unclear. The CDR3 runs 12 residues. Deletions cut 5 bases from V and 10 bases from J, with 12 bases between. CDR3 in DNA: TGTGCCAGCAGTAATAGATTGGGCGAGCAGTTCTTC. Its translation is CASSNRLGEQFF.

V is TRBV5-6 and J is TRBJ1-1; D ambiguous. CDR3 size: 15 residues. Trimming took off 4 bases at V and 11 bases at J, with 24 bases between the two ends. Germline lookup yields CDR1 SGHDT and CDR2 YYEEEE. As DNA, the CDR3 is TGTGCCAGCAGCCGCTTCACCGTCCTGCAGGTTGAGGCTTTCTTT. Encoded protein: CASSRFTVLQVEAFF.

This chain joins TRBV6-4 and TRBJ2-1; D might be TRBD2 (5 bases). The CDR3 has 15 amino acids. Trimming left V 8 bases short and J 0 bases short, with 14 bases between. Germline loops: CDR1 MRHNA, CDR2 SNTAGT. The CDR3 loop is CASGRVLNSYNEQFF. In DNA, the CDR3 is TGTGCCAGCGGGAGAGTTCTTAACTCCTACAATGAGCAGTTCTTC.

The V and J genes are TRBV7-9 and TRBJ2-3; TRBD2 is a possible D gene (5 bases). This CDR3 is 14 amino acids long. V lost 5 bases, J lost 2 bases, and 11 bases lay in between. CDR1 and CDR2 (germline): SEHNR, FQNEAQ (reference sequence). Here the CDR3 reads CASSPGWSTDTQYF. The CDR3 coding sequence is TGTGCCAGCAGCCCGGGATGGTCCACAGATACGCAGTATTTT.